Shown below are 2 T cell receptor beta chains from a single sample sequenced in a study of CD8 T cells in Susac syndrome. With random hexamers, 0.5 to 1 ug RNA was reverse transcribed. MiXCR, run by TCRdb on the immunoSEQ multiplex PCR reads, gives a single entry per CDR3 protein. The sample includes 80,000 or so distinct CDR3 sequences, around 94% of them seen just once. Sequences were obtained from CD8+ T cells from PBMCs. These receptors came from a human donor with Susac syndrome.

The rearrangement links TRBV19 to TRBJ2-7, with D possibly matching TRBD2 (5 bases). Germline V gene lookup returns CDR1 LNHDA and CDR2 SQIVND (reference sequence). This CDR3 is 14 amino acids long. With 5 bases removed from V and 3 bases from J, the gap between germline ends came to 14 bases. CDR3 residues: CASSPDSAGYEQYF. The CDR3 DNA is TGTGCCAGTAGTCCCGACTCGGCGGGCTACGAGCAGTACTTC.

The chain joins TRBV9 to TRBJ2-7; possible D gene TRBD2, 5 bases. This CDR3 comprises 13 residues. Trimming took 3 bases from V and 3 from J, leaving 10 bases between them. Per germline, CDR1 SGDLS and CDR2 YYNGEE. DNA of the CDR3: TGTGCCAGCAGCGGCGGCCGGGGCTACGAGCAGTACTTC. Translating gives CASSGGRGYEQYF.